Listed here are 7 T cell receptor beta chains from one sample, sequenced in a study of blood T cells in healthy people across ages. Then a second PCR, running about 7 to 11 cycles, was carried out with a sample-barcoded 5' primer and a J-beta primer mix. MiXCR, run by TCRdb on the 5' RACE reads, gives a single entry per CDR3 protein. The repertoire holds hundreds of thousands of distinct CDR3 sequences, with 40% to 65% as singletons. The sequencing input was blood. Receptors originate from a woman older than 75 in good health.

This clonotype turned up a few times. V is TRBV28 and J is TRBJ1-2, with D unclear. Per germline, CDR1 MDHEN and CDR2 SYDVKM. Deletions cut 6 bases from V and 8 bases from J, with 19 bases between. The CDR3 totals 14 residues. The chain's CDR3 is CASRPDGLVHGYTF. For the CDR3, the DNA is TGTGCCAGCAGGCCCGACGGATTAGTCCACGGCTACACCTTC.

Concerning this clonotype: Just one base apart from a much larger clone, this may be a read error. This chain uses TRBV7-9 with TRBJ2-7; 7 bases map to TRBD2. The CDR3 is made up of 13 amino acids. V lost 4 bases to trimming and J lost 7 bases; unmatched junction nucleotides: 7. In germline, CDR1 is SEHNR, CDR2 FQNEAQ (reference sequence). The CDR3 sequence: CASSSPGGYEQYF. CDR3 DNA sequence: TGTGCCAGCAGCTCCCCGGGGGGTTATGAGCAGTACTTC.

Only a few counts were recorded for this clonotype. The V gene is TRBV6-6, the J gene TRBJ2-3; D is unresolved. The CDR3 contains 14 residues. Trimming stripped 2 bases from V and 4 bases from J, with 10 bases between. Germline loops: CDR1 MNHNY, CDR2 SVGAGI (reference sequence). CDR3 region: CASSYGRDADTQYF. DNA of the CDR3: TGTGCCAGCAGTTACGGAAGGGATGCAGATACGCAGTATTTT.

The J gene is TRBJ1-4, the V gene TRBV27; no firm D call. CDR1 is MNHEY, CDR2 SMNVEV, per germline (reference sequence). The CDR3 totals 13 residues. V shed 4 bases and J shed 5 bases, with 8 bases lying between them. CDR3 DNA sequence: TGTGCCAGCAGTTGGCAAAGGAATGAAAAACTGTTTTTT. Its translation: CASSWQRNEKLFF.

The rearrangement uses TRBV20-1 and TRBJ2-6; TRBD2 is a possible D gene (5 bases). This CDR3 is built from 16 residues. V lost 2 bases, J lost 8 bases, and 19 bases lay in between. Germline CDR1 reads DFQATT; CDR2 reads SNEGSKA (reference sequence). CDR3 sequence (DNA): TGCAGTGCTAGAATAGGGAGCCACCTATCGTCCAACGTCCTGACTTTC. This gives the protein CSARIGSHLSSNVLTF.

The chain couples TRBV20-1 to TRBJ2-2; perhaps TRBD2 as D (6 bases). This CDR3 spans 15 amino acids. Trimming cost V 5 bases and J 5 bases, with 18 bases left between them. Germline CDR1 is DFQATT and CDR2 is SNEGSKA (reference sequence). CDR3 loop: CSASRLGTGTGELFF. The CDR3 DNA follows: TGCAGTGCTTCCAGACTAGGCACGGGGACCGGGGAGCTGTTTTTT.

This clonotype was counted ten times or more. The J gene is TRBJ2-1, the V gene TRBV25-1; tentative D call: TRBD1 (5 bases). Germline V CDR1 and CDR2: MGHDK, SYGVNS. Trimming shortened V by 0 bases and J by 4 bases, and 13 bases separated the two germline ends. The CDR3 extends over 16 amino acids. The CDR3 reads CASSEYGANEYNEQFF. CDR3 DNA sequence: TGTGCCAGCAGTGAATATGGGGCCAATGAGTACAATGAGCAGTTCTTC.